This T cell receptor beta chain was found in a study of response to subunit inactivated influenza vaccine. Findings and limits, study-wide: Few additional T cells are recruited per seasonal influenza vaccination, authors suggested.

In its sample, this clonotype was seen many times. What it binds is unknown. Compared with germline, one end of the junction differs, possibly owing to a read error. CDR1 and CDR2 from the germline V gene are SGHRS and YFSETQ. The CDR3 is made up of 14 amino acids. Via MiXCR, TCRdb re-called the RT-PCR reads, giving one row per CDR3 protein. Here the sample spans about 700,000 distinct CDR3 sequences, approximately 15% being singletons. The clonotype comes from a man between 45 and 60 years old who received an inactivated influenza vaccine. Sequences were derived from PBMCs from blood, sampled 14 to 15 days before vaccination. V gene TRBV5-1 combines with J gene TRBJ1-3, with D hard to call. Written as DNA, the CDR3 is TGTGCCAGCAGCTTAGAAAGCTCTGGAAACACCATATATTTT. Translation gives CASSLESSGNTIYF.